The 32 T cell receptor beta chains presented below share a single source sample, sequenced in a study of early T cells in non-severe SARS-CoV-2 infection (dated by TCRdb to the early 2020s). Libraries came from 5' RACE. Instrument on record: NextSeq 500. TCRdb handled the public reads itself, with Q25 trimming in fastp and clone calling in MiXCR, and kept productive beta chains. Rows with one shared CDR3 protein collapse into an entry with the most common genes and DNA. This sample is represented by tens of thousands of distinct CDR3 sequences; about 14% of them were singletons. Roughly 11% of the sample is taken by the ten largest. The sequenced sample was whole blood. Receptors originate from an adult who was a healthcare worker with PCR-confirmed SARS-CoV-2 infection or an uninfected control (not recorded which).

This clonotype was recorded a few times. The CDR3 protein is CASSRATLPRVVDTEAFF. The CDR3 DNA is TGTGCCAGCAGCCGAGCCACCCTGCCCAGGGTTGTTGATACTGAAGCTTTCTTT. The genes are TRBV7-9 and TRBJ1-1; D is possibly TRBD1 (5 bases). This CDR3 contains 18 residues. Trimming stripped 5 bases from V and 5 bases from J, with 27 bases between. CDR1 SEHNR and CDR2 FQNEAQ come from the germline V gene (reference sequence).

This clonotype was counted between two and nine times. The rearrangement links TRBV4-1 to TRBJ1-1; D is undetermined. Germline CDR1 is MGHRA and CDR2 is YSYEKL. V lost 0 bases and J 7 bases, leaving 12 bases between the germline ends. The length of the CDR3 is 14 residues. CDR3 sequence (DNA): TGCGCCAGCAGCCAAGATCTAGAGAGAGTTGAAGCTTTCTTT. Its protein product is CASSQDLERVEAFF.

This clonotype was counted only a few times. The chain is built from TRBV2 and TRBJ1-1, with 8 bases identical to TRBD1. After removal of 6 bases from V and 11 bases from J, the junction contained 5 bases not matched to a gene. The CDR3 runs 11 residues. Germline V lookup: CDR1 SNHLY, CDR2 FYNNEI. The CDR3 coding sequence is TGTGCCAGCAGCTTTGACAGGGGCGCTTTCTTT. Translation gives CASSFDRGAFF.

This chain connects TRBV6-5 to TRBJ1-2; TRBD1 aligns across 9 bases. Germline V lookup: CDR1 MNHEY, CDR2 SVGAGI. Losses at the gene ends were 1 base for V and 1 base for J; bases not matched to a gene: 10. The CDR3 totals 18 residues. The CDR3 spells CASSYFIPGTGNNYGYTF. CDR3 DNA: TGTGCCAGCAGTTACTTCATACCCGGGACAGGGAATAACTATGGCTACACCTTC.

Only a few counts were recorded for this clonotype. The gene calls are TRBV7-2 and TRBJ2-2, with D perhaps matching TRBD2 (5 bases). This CDR3 spans 14 amino acids. Trimming took 0 bases from V and 8 from J, leaving 10 bases between them. The germline V gene encodes CDR1 SGHTA and CDR2 FQGNSA. The CDR3 DNA reads TGTGCCAGCAGCTTAGCGCGGGTAGGAGGGGAGCTGTTTTTT. This codes for CASSLARVGGELFF.

This sequence joins TRBV7-9 and TRBJ2-5, with D possibly TRBD1 on 5 matching bases. Trimming removed 0 bases at V and 4 bases at J, with 6 bases between. The CDR3 has 13 amino acids. From germline, CDR1 is SEHNR and CDR2 FQNEAQ (reference sequence). CDR3 nucleotides: TGTGCCAGCAGCTTAGCAACAGGAGAGACCCAGTACTTC. Encoded protein: CASSLATGETQYF.

This clonotype was seen more than once but under ten times. The rearrangement joins TRBV7-2 to TRBJ1-3; D uncertain. Looked up from germline, CDR1 is SGHTA and CDR2 is FQGNSA. This CDR3 region has 16 residues. Trimming stripped 1 base from V and 0 bases from J, with 10 bases between. The CDR3 sequence: CASSLGPASSGNTIYF. CDR3 in DNA: TGTGCCAGCAGCTTAGGTCCGGCGAGCTCTGGAAACACCATATATTTT.

This clonotype showed up just a few times. The CDR3 sequence: CATSVAPGTSDTDTQYF. The DNA of the CDR3 is TGTGCCACCAGTGTTGCGCCCGGGACATCCGACACAGATACGCAGTATTTT. The rearrangement joins TRBV24-1 to TRBJ2-3; possible D gene TRBD1, 6 bases. The CDR3 covers 17 residues. The V end was cut by 5 bases, the J end by 2 bases, with 19 bases between. Looked up from germline, CDR1 is KGHDR and CDR2 is SFDVKD.

A few counts support this clonotype. The genes are TRBV12-3 or TRBV12-4 and TRBJ2-1, with 9 bases identical to TRBD1. This CDR3 comprises 16 residues. The V and J ends lost 1 base and 8 bases, in that order; junction bases with no gene match: 9. This chain's CDR3 is CASSLVLGQGKDEQFF. For the CDR3, the DNA is TGTGCCAGCAGTTTAGTTTTAGGACAGGGGAAGGATGAGCAGTTCTTC.

In its sample, this clonotype was seen a few times. This CDR3 reads CAWDTGRETQYF. The CDR3 nucleotides are TGTGCCTGGGACACAGGGCGAGAGACCCAGTACTTC. The chain recombines TRBV30 with TRBJ2-5; weak D call: TRBD1 (6 bases). This CDR3 contains 12 residues. Between the trimmed V and J ends, which lost 5 bases and 4 bases, there was a span of 11 bases. Germline V lookup: CDR1 GTSNPN, CDR2 SVGIG (reference sequence).

This chain links TRBV19 with TRBJ2-3; possibly TRBD2 for D (5 bases). The germline V gene encodes CDR1 LNHDA and CDR2 SQIVND (reference sequence). V was pared by 6 bases and J by 0 bases, with 10 bases between. The CDR3 has 14 residues. In DNA, the CDR3 is TGTGCCAGTAGGTCGGGGATGAGCACAGATACGCAGTATTTT. It encodes CASRSGMSTDTQYF.

This clonotype was seen only a few times. This rearrangement joins TRBV6-6 to TRBJ2-3; TRBD2 is a possible D gene (6 bases). CDR1 and CDR2 (germline): MNHNY, SVGAGI (reference sequence). V was cut by 6 bases and J by 14 bases, with 18 bases left in between. This CDR3 has 12 residues. In DNA, the CDR3 is TGTGCCAGCAGCCCGCGACTAGAACCCCGGTATTTT. It yields the protein CASSPRLEPRYF.

This chain joins TRBV5-1 and TRBJ2-1, with TRBD2 matching over 7 bases. In germline, CDR1 is SGHRS, CDR2 YFSETQ. V lost 0 bases, J lost 4 bases, and 7 bases stayed unmatched. The CDR3 covers 16 residues. CDR3 bases: TGCGCCAGCAGCTTGGCCGCGGGGGTTCCGTACAATGAGCAGTTCTTC. It encodes CASSLAAGVPYNEQFF.

This clonotype was detected ten times or more. Here the CDR3 reads CASAPLTGSLQTQYF. CDR3 DNA sequence: TGTGCCAGCGCTCCCCTGACAGGTTCCCTCCAGACCCAGTACTTC. The chain has TRBV18 and TRBJ2-5, with D possibly TRBD1 on 6 matching bases. Germline V gene sequence: CDR1 KGHSH, CDR2 LQKENI. Trimming shortened V by 8 bases and J by 6 bases, and 22 bases separated the two germline ends. The CDR3 runs to 15 residues.

This clonotype turned up a few times. J is TRBJ1-1 and V is TRBV6-6; possible D gene TRBD1, 6 bases. From germline, CDR1 is MNHNY and CDR2 SVGAGI (reference sequence). The ends were cut back, 7 bases at V and 0 bases at J, with 9 bases in the middle. CDR3 length: 13 amino acids. CDR3 sequence (DNA): TGTGCCAGCATCCAGGGGTTGAACACTGAAGCTTTCTTT. Translation: CASIQGLNTEAFF.

For this clonotype: A junction end diverges from the germline sequence, so it may reflect a read error. The J gene is TRBJ2-1, the V gene TRBV6-2 or TRBV6-3; 11 bases are a match to TRBD2. The CDR3 is made up of 15 amino acids. Germline V gene data show CDR1 as MNHEY and CDR2 as SVGEGT. CDR3 residues: CASTLSGGAYNEQFF. The CDR3 bases are TGTGCCAGCACCCTTAGCGGGGGGGCCTATAATGAGCAGTTCTTC.

This clonotype occurred a few times. The chain uses TRBV18 and TRBJ2-1; 9 bases are shared with TRBD1. The CDR3 has 15 residues. From germline, CDR1 is KGHSH and CDR2 LQKENI. Trimming removed 6 bases from V and 6 bases from J; junction bases left unmatched: 9. In DNA, the CDR3 is TGTGCCAGCTCTCAAGACAGGGGGAATATCAATGAGCAGTTCTTC. Protein product: CASSQDRGNINEQFF.

This clonotype has just a few counts. This chain joins TRBV19 and TRBJ1-2; D is ambiguous. Trimming took 7 bases from V and 4 from J, leaving 7 bases between them. Germline CDR1 is LNHDA and CDR2 is SQIVND (reference sequence). The length of the CDR3 is 11 residues. The CDR3 DNA reads as TGTGCCAGTAATGACATCTATGGCTACACCTTC. The encoded protein is CASNDIYGYTF.

Ten or more counts support this clonotype. The rearrangement joins TRBV6-4 to TRBJ2-1; possibly TRBD1 for D (7 bases). Germline-derived CDR1 and CDR2 are MRHNA and SNTAGT. CDR3 length: 14 residues. V was cut by 3 bases and J by 8 bases, with 14 bases left in between. The CDR3 nucleotides read TGTGCCAGCAGTGAGGGCAGGGGGGACGATGAGCAGTTCTTC. Translated, it gives CASSEGRGDDEQFF.

This clonotype was counted many times. This sequence joins TRBV7-9 and TRBJ1-5, with a possible D match to TRBD1 (5 bases). V lost 0 bases, J lost 5 bases, and 8 bases lay in between. CDR1 SEHNR and CDR2 FQNEAQ come from the germline V gene (reference sequence). This CDR3 has 14 residues. In nucleotides, the CDR3 is TGTGCCAGCAGCTTAGCAGGGACCCATCAGCCCCAGCATTTT. Translation gives CASSLAGTHQPQHF.

This clonotype was seen ten or more times. The chain recombines TRBV6-1 with TRBJ1-2; D gene ambiguous. The CDR3 covers 14 residues. Trimming stripped 7 bases from V and 6 bases from J, with 18 bases between. CDR1 is MNHNS and CDR2 is SASEGT in the germline V gene. The CDR3 here is CASKGSAASDGYTF. CDR3 nucleotide sequence: TGTGCCAGCAAAGGGAGCGCCGCGTCCGATGGCTACACCTTC.

This clonotype was recorded a few times. The V and J genes are TRBV3-1 and TRBJ2-6; no reliable D call. The V gene lost 8 bases and the J gene lost 2 bases, with 13 bases spanning the gap. The CDR3 runs to 15 residues. Germline lookup yields CDR1 LGHDT and CDR2 YNNKEL (reference sequence). The CDR3 region is CASESWRAGANVLTF. The CDR3 nucleotides read TGTGCCAGCGAGTCGTGGAGAGCTGGGGCCAACGTCCTGACTTTC.

The chain links TRBV29-1 to TRBJ2-3; no clear D gene. From germline, CDR1 is SQVTM and CDR2 ANQGSEA. Deletions cut 7 bases from V and 2 bases from J, with 13 bases between. The CDR3 consists of 13 residues. The CDR3 nucleotides are TGCAGCGCGGGCCTCGGAACCACAGATACGCAGTATTTT. Translating gives CSAGLGTTDTQYF.

This chain uses TRBV2 with TRBJ1-5, with D uncertain. CDR1 SNHLY and CDR2 FYNNEI come from the germline V gene. The CDR3 spans 14 residues. V gave up 1 base and J gave up 3 bases, with 7 bases separating them. The CDR3 spells CASSEDSLNQPQHF. The CDR3 nucleotides read TGTGCCAGCAGTGAAGACTCCCTCAATCAGCCCCAGCATTTT.

A note on this clonotype: A much larger clone lies one base from this, so it may be a read error. V gene TRBV29-1 combines with J gene TRBJ2-1; D perhaps matches TRBD1 (6 bases). The CDR3 length is 13 residues. Germline values: CDR1 SQVTM, CDR2 ANQGSEA. The CDR3 here is CGVIQGRYNEQFF. For the CDR3, the DNA is TGCGGCGTGATACAGGGTCGGTACAATGAGCAGTTCTTC.

The rearrangement uses TRBV29-1 and TRBJ2-7, with D possibly called TRBD1 or TRBD2 (5 bases each). Trimming shortened V by 6 bases and J by 2 bases, and 11 bases separated the two germline ends. In germline, CDR1 is SQVTM, CDR2 ANQGSEA. The CDR3 length is 12 residues. CDR3 protein: CSVGTVTYEQYF. Here the CDR3 DNA reads TGCAGCGTCGGGACGGTGACCTACGAGCAGTACTTC.

The sample holds a few counts of this clonotype. The CDR3 sequence: CASSLSVTMNTEAFF. CDR3 bases: TGTGCCAGCAGCCTTTCAGTAACTATGAACACTGAAGCTTTCTTT. The V call is TRBV7-2, the J call TRBJ1-1; D is unresolved. The CDR3 has 15 residues. Germline CDR1 SGHTA, CDR2 FQGNSA. Between the trimmed V and J ends, which lost 5 bases and 0 bases, there was a span of 13 bases.

The chain has TRBV11-2 and TRBJ2-3; D is unclear. CDR3 length equals 13 residues. Between the trimmed V and J ends, which lost 1 base and 4 bases, there was a span of 6 bases. Germline V gives CDR1 SGHAT, CDR2 FQNNGV. CDR3 sequence: CASSLGLSDTQYF. Here the CDR3 DNA reads TGTGCCAGCAGCTTAGGGCTCTCAGATACGCAGTATTTT.

This clonotype was detected a few times. The J gene is TRBJ1-2, the V gene TRBV11-2; D uncertain. Germline assignment: CDR1 SGHAT and CDR2 FQNNGV. Trimming took 1 base from V and 3 from J, leaving 9 bases between them. This CDR3 contains 14 residues. In DNA, the CDR3 is TGTGCCAGCAGCTTAGGGGCCAATGACTATGGCTACACCTTC. Its translation is CASSLGANDYGYTF.

V gene TRBV3-1 combines with J gene TRBJ2-3; no clear D. The V end was cut by 1 base, the J end by 3 bases, with 5 bases between. The germline gives CDR1 LGHDT, CDR2 YNNKEL (reference sequence). This CDR3 is 13 amino acids long. The CDR3 bases are TGTGCCAGCAGCCAAGTCGTTACAGATACGCAGTATTTT. This codes for CASSQVVTDTQYF.

V gene TRBV5-5 combines with J gene TRBJ2-5, with 7 bases fitting TRBD2. Per germline, CDR1 SGHKS and CDR2 YYEKEE (reference sequence). The CDR3 totals 13 residues. V was clipped by 4 bases and J by 6 bases; unmatched bases: 6. CDR3 sequence reads: CASSERGEKTQYF. CDR3 bases: TGTGCCAGCAGCGAACGGGGGGAGAAGACCCAGTACTTC.

This clonotype was counted a few times. Written as DNA, the CDR3 is TGTGCCAGCAGCCAAGAGCCGGGGGTTTCGCAGTTCTTC. Encoded protein: CASSQEPGVSQFF. V usage is TRBV4-2 and J usage is TRBJ2-1; tentatively, D is TRBD2 (6 bases). The CDR3 is 13 amino acids. V shed 0 bases and J shed 12 bases, with 12 bases lying between them. CDR1 LGHNA and CDR2 YNFKEQ come from the germline V gene.